This TCR beta chain was obtained from a study of blood T cell repertoires in COVID-19. Study context: There were acute and convalescent COVID-19 samples, and they came from the United States, Italy and Spain. PBMCs, B-cell-depleted T cells, or T cells were the source of the cDNA or gDNA that made up the material.

Original processing notes: Amplification of reference gene primers provided the estimated nucleated cell counts. Only in-frame clones appear in the TCRdb table, and some are missing; sequencing was by immunoSEQ multiplex PCR. V and J calls plus clone size are reproduced from that table; the DNA served to infer D and trimming. The sample has some 100,000 clones; 88% are singletons. Regarding this clone: A read error may account for a junction end that differs from germline.

The sequence came from a human donor in a cohort sampled during active COVID-19. The sample taken for sequencing was peripheral blood.

The DNA for the CDR3 is TGTGCCAGTAGCCTACTAGCGGGAGTTAAATTGAATGTGCAGTTCTTC. This encodes CASSLLAGVKLNVQFF. V usage is TRBV19 and J usage is TRBJ2-1, with 11 bases matching TRBD2. Germline CDR1 is LNHDA and CDR2 is SQIVND (reference sequence). This CDR3 has 16 residues.